The subject of this entry is one T cell receptor beta chain. The data were taken from a study of blood T cell repertoires in COVID-19. Authors' processing steps: Estimated nucleated cell counts came from reference gene primer amplification. Method: immunoSEQ multiplex PCR; TCRdb's copy keeps in-frame clones and lacks some. The DNA gave D and trimming, while V, J and clone size come from that table. The sample consists of 25,000 to 35,000 clones, 70% to 90% of them appearing once. This TCR derives from an elderly man with active COVID-19. The sample comprised peripheral blood.

The CDR3 nucleotides are TGTGCCAGCTCACCGCTCAGGGTTGCCGGGGAGCTGTTTTTT. Translated: CASSPLRVAGELFF. V gene TRBV18 combines with J gene TRBJ2-2; D may be TRBD1 (5 bases). Germline CDR1 KGHSH, CDR2 LQKENI. This CDR3 comprises 14 residues. With 3 bases removed from V and 6 bases from J, the gap between germline ends came to 11 bases.